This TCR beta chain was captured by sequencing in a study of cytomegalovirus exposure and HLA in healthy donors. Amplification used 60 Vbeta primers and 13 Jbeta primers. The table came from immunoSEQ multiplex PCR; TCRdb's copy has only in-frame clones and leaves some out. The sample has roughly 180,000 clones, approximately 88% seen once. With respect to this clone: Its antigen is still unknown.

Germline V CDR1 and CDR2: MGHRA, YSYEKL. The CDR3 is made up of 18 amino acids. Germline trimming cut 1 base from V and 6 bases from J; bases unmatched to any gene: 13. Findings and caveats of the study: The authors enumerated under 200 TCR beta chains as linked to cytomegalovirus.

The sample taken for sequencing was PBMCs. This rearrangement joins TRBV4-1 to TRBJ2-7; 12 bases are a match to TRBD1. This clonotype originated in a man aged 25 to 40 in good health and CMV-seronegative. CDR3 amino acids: CASSQGPFPGQGASEQYF. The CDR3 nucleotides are TGCGCCAGCAGCCAAGGCCCCTTTCCGGGACAGGGGGCTTCCGAGCAGTACTTC.